A single sample gave rise to the 30 T cell receptor beta chains below, sequenced in a study of T cell repertoires in cytomegalovirus infection. TCRdb itself ran the reads through MiXCR, one entry per CDR3 protein. This table has about 360,000 distinct CDR3 sequences, around 18% appearing once. Material: PBMCs. These receptors were obtained from a human donor in good health (CMV status not recorded). Some clones in this sample may be carry-over from other donors' samples.

This clonotype was counted between two and nine times. This sequence joins TRBV20-1 and TRBJ2-3; D perhaps matches TRBD1 (6 bases). The length of the CDR3 is 13 residues. The V end lost 7 bases, the J end lost 2 bases, and 13 bases lay between the germline ends. Germline V gene sequence: CDR1 DFQATT, CDR2 SNEGSKA (reference sequence). CDR3 sequence (DNA): TGCAGTGTACAGGGTGAGATCACAGATACGCAGTATTTT. Protein product: CSVQGEITDTQYF.

In its sample, this clonotype was seen many times. J is TRBJ1-3 and V is TRBV7-6; D uncertain. The CDR3 has 13 residues. V dropped 3 bases and J dropped 6 bases, with 9 bases sitting between them. Germline CDR1 SGHVS, CDR2 FNYEAQ. The DNA for the CDR3 is TGTGCCAGCAGCTTTAACCCTTCAAACACCATATATTTT. The encoded protein is CASSFNPSNTIYF.

This clonotype was detected a few times. V and J are TRBV20-1 and TRBJ2-1, with TRBD2 matching over 13 bases. Unmatched junction bases numbered 14, after V lost 3 bases and J lost 9 bases. Looked up from germline, CDR1 is DFQATT and CDR2 is SNEGSKA (reference sequence). The CDR3 length is 17 residues. For the CDR3, the DNA is TGCAGTGCTAGGGAGTTTACAGGACTAGCGGGAGAGGGTGAGCAGTTCTTC. This translates into CSAREFTGLAGEGEQFF.

J is TRBJ1-2 and V is TRBV4-2, with D tentatively TRBD1 (6 bases). The V end was cut by 0 bases, the J end by 3 bases, with 14 bases between. The CDR3 sequence is 16 residues long. Germline lookup yields CDR1 LGHNA and CDR2 YNFKEQ. In DNA form, the CDR3 reads TGTGCCAGCAGCCAAGATCCACAGGACAGATACTATGGCTACACCTTC. Residues: CASSQDPQDRYYGYTF.

This clonotype has only a few counts. The J gene is TRBJ1-1, the V gene TRBV4-1; no clear D. The germline V gene has CDR1 MGHRA and CDR2 YSYEKL. CDR3 length: 14 residues. V shed 0 bases and J shed 5 bases, with 10 bases lying between them. CDR3 amino acids: CASSQEPGWTEAFF. The CDR3 coding sequence is TGCGCCAGCAGCCAAGAGCCGGGGTGGACTGAAGCTTTCTTT.

This clonotype has a handful of counts. This chain links TRBV19 with TRBJ2-3, with a possible D match to TRBD1 (5 bases). Germline values: CDR1 LNHDA, CDR2 SQIVND (reference sequence). V was clipped by 3 bases and J by 5 bases, with 9 bases between them. The CDR3 spans 13 residues. CDR3: CASSIATGDTQYF. The CDR3 nucleotides read TGTGCCAGTAGTATTGCCACAGGAGATACGCAGTATTTT.

This clonotype was picked up a small number of times. V gene TRBV7-9 combines with J gene TRBJ1-2, with D unresolved. The CDR3 runs to 13 residues. Trimming removed 1 base from V and 8 bases from J, with 11 bases in between. CDR1 SEHNR and CDR2 FQNEAQ come from the germline V gene (reference sequence). The CDR3 DNA reads as TGTGCCAGCAGCTTAGACAATTTGAGGGGCTACACCTTC. Translated: CASSLDNLRGYTF.

This clonotype was seen at least ten times. The V gene is TRBV7-2, the J gene TRBJ1-4; D not certain. The CDR3 is made up of 14 amino acids. Germline V gene lookup returns CDR1 SGHTA and CDR2 FQGNSA. V was clipped by 3 bases and J by 8 bases, with 13 bases between them. CDR3 DNA: TGTGCCAGCAGCTTCGGGGATCGCCCCGAAAAACTGTTTTTT. Its protein product is CASSFGDRPEKLFF.

This clonotype was picked up many times. The CDR3 DNA is TGTGCCACCGAGACAGGTGGGAGGAAGCAGTACTTC. It yields the protein CATETGGRKQYF. The chain carries TRBV28 and TRBJ2-7; D is possibly TRBD1 or TRBD2 (6 bases each). Trimming shortened V by 10 bases and J by 8 bases, and 18 bases separated the two germline ends. The CDR3 consists of 12 residues. The germline V gene encodes CDR1 MDHEN and CDR2 SYDVKM.

This clonotype appeared many times. The J gene is TRBJ1-4, the V gene TRBV7-2; no reliable D call. V lost 5 bases to trimming and J lost 1 base, with 20 bases between them. Germline V gene lookup returns CDR1 SGHTA and CDR2 FQGNSA. The CDR3 sequence is 18 residues long. CDR3 sequence reads: CASSEEGRFGVTNEKLFF. The CDR3 DNA is TGTGCCAGCAGCGAGGAGGGAAGGTTTGGGGTAACTAATGAAAAACTGTTTTTT.

This clonotype has a handful of counts. The chain links TRBV27 to TRBJ2-7; D remains unclear. Deletions cut 1 base from V and 5 bases from J, with 9 bases between. Germline V gene sequence: CDR1 MNHEY, CDR2 SMNVEV (reference sequence). The CDR3 runs to 13 residues. DNA for the CDR3: TGTGCCAGCAGTTTATGGGAAAATGACGAGCAGTACTTC. Translating it yields CASSLWENDEQYF.

This clonotype has just a few counts. This chain joins TRBV10-3 and TRBJ2-3; tentatively, D is TRBD1 or TRBD2 (5 bases each). The V gene's germline CDR1 is ENHRY and CDR2 SYGVKD. Trimming took 3 bases from V and 0 from J, leaving 28 bases between them. The CDR3 totals 21 residues. The CDR3 loop reads CAISDWTLGGLTEGSTDTQYF. The CDR3, as DNA: TGTGCCATCAGTGATTGGACCCTTGGCGGGCTCACTGAGGGGAGCACAGATACGCAGTATTTT.

This clonotype has only a few counts. The chain links TRBV20-1 to TRBJ2-7; D gene unclear. Germline CDR1 DFQATT, CDR2 SNEGSKA (reference sequence). The CDR3 spans 12 residues. V was clipped by 3 bases and J by 2 bases, with 8 bases between them. The CDR3 loop reads CSASIDTYEQYF. The DNA of the CDR3 is TGCAGTGCTAGCATAGACACCTACGAGCAGTACTTC.

This chain joins TRBV20-1 and TRBJ2-3; D not resolved. Deletions cut 5 bases from V and 4 bases from J, with 13 bases between. Germline assignment: CDR1 DFQATT and CDR2 SNEGSKA (reference sequence). The CDR3 has 13 amino acids. Here the CDR3 reads CSAPSTWSDTQYF. CDR3 coding DNA: TGCAGTGCTCCCTCAACATGGTCAGATACGCAGTATTTT.

This chain joins TRBV19 and TRBJ2-1, with D perhaps TRBD2 (6 bases). The germline V and J ends were trimmed by 7 bases and 0 bases, with 10 bases remaining between them. CDR1 and CDR2 (germline): LNHDA, SQIVND (reference sequence). The CDR3 loop spans 14 amino acids. The CDR3 DNA reads as TGTGCCAGTAAAGGAGGGAGCTCCTACAATGAGCAGTTCTTC. This gives the protein CASKGGSSYNEQFF.

CDR3 sequence: CASSPMEASYNSPLHF. The CDR3 coding sequence is TGTGCCAGCTCACCAATGGAAGCGTCCTATAATTCACCCCTCCACTTT. J is TRBJ1-6 and V is TRBV18, with D unresolved. Trimming shortened V by 2 bases and J by 1 base, and 9 bases separated the two germline ends. Germline values: CDR1 KGHSH, CDR2 LQKENI. The CDR3 is 16 residues long.

In its sample, this clonotype was seen a few times. This chain uses TRBV6-1 with TRBJ2-3; D tentatively fits TRBD1 or TRBD2 (6 bases each). Trimming left V 1 base short and J 13 bases short, with 15 bases between. The CDR3 covers 13 residues. The germline CDR1 and CDR2 sequences are MNHNS and SASEGT. The CDR3 DNA sequence: TGTGCCAGCAGTGAAGGAATACGGGGGCTTGAGTATTTT. It is translated as CASSEGIRGLEYF.

J is TRBJ2-7 and V is TRBV4-3; D gene unclear. Deletions cut 0 bases from V and 4 bases from J, with 13 bases between. CDR1 is LGHNA and CDR2 is YSLEER in the germline V gene. The CDR3 contains 15 residues. CDR3 in DNA: TGCGCCAGCAGCCAAGAAGGGCGGTCTGGGTACGAGCAGTACTTC. Translation gives CASSQEGRSGYEQYF.

V gene TRBV7-2 combines with J gene TRBJ2-1; no reliable D call. The germline V gene has CDR1 SGHTA and CDR2 FQGNSA. V dropped 8 bases and J dropped 0 bases, with 11 bases sitting between them. The CDR3 spans 14 residues. The DNA for the CDR3 is TGTGCCAGCGGTACCCCGAACTCCTACAATGAGCAGTTCTTC. It is translated as CASGTPNSYNEQFF.

This clonotype occurred many times. V and J are TRBV7-7 and TRBJ2-2, with D possibly TRBD1 on 6 matching bases. This CDR3 is 15 amino acids long. Germline V CDR1 and CDR2: SSHAT, FNYEAQ (reference sequence). V was pared by 4 bases and J by 6 bases, with 15 bases between. CDR3 sequence (DNA): TGTGCCAGCAGCTCTGAAACAGGGTCGGCCGGGGAGCTGTTTTTT. It specifies CASSSETGSAGELFF.

This clonotype was detected only a few times. The rearrangement links TRBV20-1 to TRBJ2-3, with TRBD2 identical over 8 bases. V was pared by 6 bases and J by 7 bases, with 12 bases of the junction left unmatched. Germline assignment: CDR1 DFQATT and CDR2 SNEGSKA (reference sequence). The CDR3 is made up of 14 amino acids. The CDR3 region has the DNA TGCAGTGCCACACTAGCGGCCCGGCGATATACGCAGTATTTT. Its translation: CSATLAARRYTQYF.

The chain links TRBV29-1 to TRBJ1-2; D perhaps matches TRBD1 (5 bases). The CDR3 has 13 amino acids. V lost 5 bases and J 2 bases, leaving 12 bases between the germline ends. CDR1 and CDR2 from the germline V gene are SQVTM and ANQGSEA. The CDR3 DNA reads as TGCAGCGTTCCAGGGTCTGGGAACTATGGCTACACCTTC. Protein sequence: CSVPGSGNYGYTF.

This clonotype was found many times. This chain connects TRBV7-2 to TRBJ2-5; 7 nucleotides match TRBD2. CDR3 size: 15 residues. CDR1 is SGHTA and CDR2 is FQGNSA in the germline V gene. J lost 4 bases, V lost 3 bases, and 8 bases had no gene match. The CDR3 DNA is TGTGCCAGCAGCTTCGGAGTAGCGGGCCCAGAGACCCAGTACTTC. Translated: CASSFGVAGPETQYF.

The rearrangement joins TRBV20-1 to TRBJ1-5; a possible D gene is TRBD1 (6 bases). V was cut by 0 bases and J by 2 bases, with 8 bases left in between. The length of the CDR3 is 14 residues. Germline V gene data show CDR1 as DFQATT and CDR2 as SNEGSKA (reference sequence). In DNA, the CDR3 is TGCAGTGCTAGAGAGGGGGGCGGCAATCAGCCCCAGCATTTT. It is translated as CSAREGGGNQPQHF.

This clonotype was recorded a few times. This rearrangement joins TRBV30 to TRBJ2-1; no firm D call. CDR1 and CDR2 from the germline V gene are GTSNPN and SVGIG (reference sequence). Trimming took off 2 bases at V and 7 bases at J, with 15 bases between the two ends. The CDR3 extends over 14 amino acids. Here the CDR3 reads CAWSRLEGRNEQFF. CDR3 coding DNA: TGTGCCTGGAGTAGGCTAGAAGGGCGGAATGAGCAGTTCTTC. The whole variable domain, filled in from reference TRBV30 and TRBJ2-1, reads SQTIHQWPATLVQPVGSPLSLECTVEGTSNPNLYWYRQAAGRGLQLLFYSVGIGQISSEVPQNLSASRPQDRQFILSSKKLLLSDSGFYLCAWSRLEGRNEQFFGPGTRLTVL.

This CDR3 reads CASSYRWLDNQPQHF. In DNA form, the CDR3 reads TGTGCCAGCAGTTACCGATGGCTGGACAATCAGCCCCAGCATTTT. This chain links TRBV6-8 with TRBJ1-5; no reliable D call. Germline V gene sequence: CDR1 MNHGY, CDR2 SAAAGT. With 2 bases removed from V and 3 bases from J, the gap between germline ends came to 11 bases. This CDR3 has 15 residues.

V usage is TRBV7-2 and J usage is TRBJ1-6, with D possibly matching TRBD1 (5 bases). Trimming pared 5 bases from V and 0 bases from J, leaving 11 bases between. This CDR3 comprises 16 residues. Germline V gene data show CDR1 as SGHTA and CDR2 as FQGNSA. The CDR3 nucleotides read TGTGCCAGCAGCCGCGCAGGGAGCTCCTATAATTCACCCCTCCACTTT. It encodes CASSRAGSSYNSPLHF.

V and J are TRBV23-1 and TRBJ2-5; a weak D match, TRBD2 (7 bases). TRBV23-1 is designated an ORF whose function remains uncertain. Deletions cut 9 bases from V and 9 bases from J, with 23 bases between. The CDR3 spans 14 residues. The CDR3 loop reads CARGGGPWVVAQYF. CDR3 nucleotide sequence: TGCGCCAGAGGGGGAGGGCCCTGGGTCGTGGCCCAGTACTTC.

V is TRBV12-3 or TRBV12-4 and J is TRBJ2-7; 12 nucleotides align to TRBD2. The J segment lost 13 bases and the V segment lost 3 bases, leaving 4 bases of the junction unmatched. The CDR3 is 12 residues long. The CDR3 DNA is TGTGCCAGCAGTTTCGGACTAGCGGGATATTACTTC. Translation: CASSFGLAGYYF.

A few counts support this clonotype. The genes are TRBV7-8 and TRBJ2-1; D is ambiguous. Germline CDR1 reads SGHVS; CDR2 reads FQNEAQ. The germline V and J ends were trimmed by 1 base and 8 bases, with 15 bases remaining between them. The CDR3 totals 15 residues. This chain's CDR3 is CASSLGGRRDYEQFF. The CDR3, as DNA: TGTGCCAGCAGCTTAGGTGGACGGAGAGACTATGAGCAGTTCTTC.